The 3 T cell receptor beta chains given below trace back to one sample, sequenced in a study of Ad26.COV2.S vaccination and SARS-CoV-2 variants. Profiling relied on immunoSEQ multiplex PCR, and the TCRdb table lists in-frame clones only, not all of them. This table holds approximately 400,000 clones, more than 75% found once. Described treatment: roughly 19 received Ad26.COV2.S at low or high dose, single or two shots; roughly 5 received placebo; per-sample allocation not given. Each sample was drawn 63 days after the first injection (of vaccine or placebo). The specimen was peripheral blood, collected in a trial of Ad26.COV2.S vaccine versus placebo. Every receptor here comes from a person aged 18-60 years who received the Ad26.COV2.S COVID-19 vaccine or a placebo.

The chain has TRBV30 and TRBJ1-1, with D unclear. The CDR3 runs to 13 residues. Trimming took off 1 base at V and 7 bases at J, with 13 bases between the two ends. Germline V CDR1 and CDR2: GTSNPN, SVGIG (reference sequence). CDR3 loop: CAWSGLLSGEAFF. As DNA, the CDR3 is TGTGCCTGGAGTGGCTTACTCTCGGGTGAAGCTTTCTTT.

The chain employs TRBV5-1 and TRBJ1-2; TRBD1 matches at 7 bases. Trimming took 2 bases from V and 6 from J; bases not matched to a gene: 7. There are 14 residues in the CDR3. Germline V gene sequence: CDR1 SGHRS, CDR2 YFSETQ. CDR3 protein: CASSLIQQGNGYTF. The CDR3, as DNA: TGCGCCAGCAGCTTAATTCAACAGGGGAATGGCTACACCTTC.

The rearrangement links TRBV7-2 to TRBJ1-3; 8 nucleotides match TRBD1. Germline loops: CDR1 SGHTA, CDR2 FQGNSA. This CDR3 is 16 amino acids long. Trimming took 5 bases from V and 0 from J; bases not matched to a gene: 6. The CDR3 DNA is TGTGCCAGCAGCGCCAACAGGGGGGACTCTGGAAACACCATATATTTT. Protein: CASSANRGDSGNTIYF.